These 21 T cell receptor beta chains were sequenced from one sample in a study of shared clonotypes between healthy human individuals. The repertoire was sequenced with immunoSEQ multiplex PCR; TCRdb's copy has only in-frame clones and lacks some. The sample carries around 1.1 million clones, 70% to 80% recorded once. Sequenced sample: memory CD4+ T cells from PBMCs. Subset noted: CD45RA-negative fraction. All receptors derive from a young man in good health. Some clones in this sample may be carry-over from other donors' samples.

This chain connects TRBV7-3 to TRBJ2-3; D gene ambiguous. The CDR3 loop spans 16 amino acids. CDR1 and CDR2 (germline): SGHTA, FQGTGA. The V and J ends lost 5 bases and 0 bases respectively, with 15 bases between them. The CDR3 DNA reads as TGTGCCAGCAGCCCACGGCCCCAAACGAGCACAGATACGCAGTATTTT. Translated, it gives CASSPRPQTSTDTQYF.

The chain is built from TRBV7-3 and TRBJ2-2; no definite D call. The germline V gene encodes CDR1 SGHTA and CDR2 FQGTGA. The CDR3 has 13 amino acids. Trimming pared 5 bases from V and 5 bases from J, leaving 9 bases between. The CDR3 loop is CASSPSQTGELFF. The DNA for the CDR3 is TGTGCCAGCAGCCCTTCCCAAACCGGGGAGCTGTTTTTT.

This chain uses TRBV5-1 with TRBJ2-1, with 8 nucleotides matching TRBD2. V shed 0 bases, J shed 9 bases, and the junction held 11 bases outside the gene matches. The CDR3 sequence is 16 residues long. Germline CDR1 is SGHRS and CDR2 is YFSETQ. In DNA, the CDR3 is TGCGCCAGCAGCTTGGCCCGGGATAGCGGGGTATTTGAGCAGTTCTTC. Translated, it gives CASSLARDSGVFEQFF.

J is TRBJ2-3 and V is TRBV7-2, with TRBD2 matching over 7 bases. Germline V gene data show CDR1 as SGHTA and CDR2 as FQGNSA. The CDR3 totals 19 residues. The J segment lost 4 bases and the V segment lost 1 base, leaving 17 bases of the junction unmatched. CDR3 sequence (DNA): TGTGCCAGCAGCTTAGTGGCTAGCGGTTCTCATCTCTGGGCAGATACGCAGTATTTT. This translates into CASSLVASGSHLWADTQYF.

This chain links TRBV7-3 with TRBJ2-5; TRBD2 aligns across 8 bases. The CDR3 is 15 amino acids. With V trimmed by 4 bases and J by 1 base, 5 bases remained unmatched. CDR1 and CDR2 (germline): SGHTA, FQGTGA. CDR3 residues: CASSSRGTSQETQYF. In nucleotides, the CDR3 is TGTGCCAGCAGCTCCCGTGGGACTAGCCAAGAGACCCAGTACTTC.

This clone has just a few counts. The chain combines TRBV27 with TRBJ2-2, with D maybe TRBD1 (6 bases). Germline V CDR1 and CDR2: MNHEY, SMNVEV (reference sequence). CDR3 length: 16 amino acids. V lost 6 bases to trimming and J lost 4 bases, with 18 bases between them. CDR3 sequence reads: CASRPQGRRGTGELFF. DNA of the CDR3: TGTGCCAGCAGGCCACAGGGCCGCCGAGGCACCGGGGAGCTGTTTTTT.

The chain links TRBV30 to TRBJ1-3; D is ambiguous. Deletions cut 0 bases from V and 2 bases from J, with 17 bases between. The length of the CDR3 is 17 residues. CDR1 and CDR2 from the germline V gene are GTSNPN and SVGIG (reference sequence). CDR3 bases: TGTGCCTGGAGTGTACCCAATTGGACGTTAGCTGGAAACACCATATATTTT. Residues: CAWSVPNWTLAGNTIYF.

There are a few counts of this clone. The rearrangement joins TRBV7-2 to TRBJ1-2, with a weak D call TRBD1 (6 bases). With 5 bases removed from V and 0 bases from J, the gap between germline ends came to 10 bases. The CDR3 is 14 residues long. The V gene's germline CDR1 is SGHTA and CDR2 FQGNSA. The CDR3 DNA reads TGTGCCAGCAGCCGACAGGCAACTAACTATGGCTACACCTTC. Amino acid sequence: CASSRQATNYGYTF.

This chain uses TRBV5-4 with TRBJ2-1, with D perhaps TRBD2 (6 bases). The CDR3 is 15 amino acids. V gave up 4 bases and J gave up 9 bases, with 20 bases separating them. Germline loops: CDR1 SGHNT, CDR2 YYREEE (reference sequence). CDR3 loop: CASSHTRGMEGEQFF. The CDR3 bases are TGTGCCAGCAGCCACACGAGAGGGATGGAGGGTGAGCAGTTCTTC. Using reference TRBV5-4 and TRBJ2-1 for the parts outside the CDR3, the full variable domain is ETGVTQSPTHLIKTRGQQVTLRCSSQSGHNTVSWYQQALGQGPQFIFQYYREEENGRGNFPPRFSGLQFPNYSSELNVNALELDDSALYLCASSHTRGMEGEQFFGPGTRLTVL.

Worth noting for this clone: A much larger clone lies a single base off, so this may be a read error. V gene TRBV5-4 combines with J gene TRBJ1-1; D gene uncertain. The V gene lost 4 bases and the J gene lost 0 bases, with 1 base spanning the gap. CDR1 SGHNT and CDR2 YYREEE come from the germline V gene (reference sequence). This CDR3 is built from 11 residues. The CDR3 region is CASSMNTEAFF. In DNA, the CDR3 is TGTGCCAGCAGCATGAACACTGAAGCTTTCTTT.

This sequence joins TRBV18 and TRBJ2-1; 8 bases fit TRBD2. V dropped 3 bases and J dropped 4; count of bases not matched to a gene: 8. This CDR3 is built from 16 residues. Germline V gives CDR1 KGHSH, CDR2 LQKENI. CDR3 in amino acids: CASSPHVAGGYNEQFF. The CDR3 region has the DNA TGTGCCAGCTCACCGCATGTGGCGGGAGGATACAATGAGCAGTTCTTC.

J is TRBJ1-2 and V is TRBV7-9; 8 bases agree with TRBD1. The CDR3 loop spans 13 amino acids. V gave up 3 bases and J gave up 8 bases; unmatched junction bases: 5. Germline V gives CDR1 SEHNR, CDR2 FQNEAQ (reference sequence). The DNA for the CDR3 is TGTGCCAGCAGCTTCCGGACAGGGATAGGCTACACCTTC. Translating gives CASSFRTGIGYTF.

Of note for this clone: This may stem from a read error, because a much larger clone lies one nucleotide away. In the same sample, other DNA sequences code for this CDR3. The chain has TRBV10-3 and TRBJ1-1, with D tentatively TRBD1 (6 bases). Between the trimmed V and J ends, which lost 6 bases and 0 bases, there was a span of 8 bases. Germline CDR1 ENHRY, CDR2 SYGVKD. This CDR3 comprises 13 residues. In DNA form, the CDR3 reads TGTGCCATCAGGGACAGAGTGAACACTGAAGCTTTCTTT. The encoded protein is CAIRDRVNTEAFF.

The genes are TRBV7-3 and TRBJ2-7, with D perhaps assigned TRBD1 or TRBD2 (5 bases each). The CDR3 runs 16 residues. V lost 7 bases, J lost 4 bases, and 23 bases lay in between. Germline V gives CDR1 SGHTA, CDR2 FQGTGA. The CDR3 nucleotides read TGTGCCAGCACCGAACGCCCGGGACCCCGATGTTACGAGCAGTACTTC. This encodes CASTERPGPRCYEQYF.

The rearrangement joins TRBV4-2 to TRBJ2-5, with 7 bases identical to TRBD2. The CDR3 loop spans 13 amino acids. Germline lookup yields CDR1 LGHNA and CDR2 YNFKEQ. J lost 7 bases, V lost 2 bases, and 4 bases had no gene match. In nucleotides, the CDR3 is TGTGCCAGCAGCCAAAGTGGGGGGGGGACCCAGTACTTC. Translated: CASSQSGGGTQYF.

V usage is TRBV7-9 and J usage is TRBJ2-2; D may be TRBD1 or TRBD2 (6 bases each). Germline loops: CDR1 SEHNR, CDR2 FQNEAQ (reference sequence). The CDR3 loop spans 15 amino acids. The V gene lost 1 base and the J gene lost 3 bases, with 9 bases spanning the gap. CDR3 sequence reads: CASSLVGGHTGELFF. The CDR3 bases are TGTGCCAGCAGCTTAGTGGGGGGCCACACCGGGGAGCTGTTTTTT.

This chain joins TRBV2 and TRBJ1-3, with 10 bases matching TRBD1. Trimming cost V 6 bases and J 0 bases; bases outside gene matches: 8. Germline V gene sequence: CDR1 SNHLY, CDR2 FYNNEI. The CDR3 has 17 amino acids. The CDR3 region is CASRPGQGSSSGNTIYF. The CDR3, as DNA: TGTGCCAGCAGGCCGGGACAGGGGTCTAGCTCTGGAAACACCATATATTTT.

The V gene is TRBV11-2, the J gene TRBJ2-7; D is uncertain. Germline V lookup: CDR1 SGHAT, CDR2 FQNNGV. CDR3 length: 15 amino acids. V lost 1 base and J lost 2, with 12 bases in between. CDR3 coding DNA: TGTGCCAGCAGCTTAGCAAACACACGGGCCTACGAGCAGTACTTC. Amino acids: CASSLANTRAYEQYF.

The CDR3 loop is CASSDPGQGPLGYGYTF. The CDR3 coding sequence is TGTGCCAGCAGCGACCCGGGACAGGGCCCTCTGGGGTATGGCTACACCTTC. J is TRBJ1-2 and V is TRBV7-2, with 9 positions matching TRBD1. The V and J ends lost 5 bases and 5 bases, in that order; junction bases with no gene match: 15. Germline assignment: CDR1 SGHTA and CDR2 FQGNSA. CDR3 length equals 17 residues.

The genes are TRBV7-3 and TRBJ1-1; the D gene is possibly TRBD1 (5 bases). V was cut by 1 base and J by 2 bases, with 11 bases left in between. In germline, CDR1 is SGHTA, CDR2 FQGTGA. The CDR3 is made up of 15 amino acids. The CDR3 region has the DNA TGTGCCAGCAGCTTAAGACCACAGGTAAACACTGAAGCTTTCTTT. Translation gives CASSLRPQVNTEAFF.

The chain is built from TRBV28 and TRBJ1-4, with D perhaps TRBD1 (5 bases). Trimming took 6 bases from V and 7 from J, leaving 15 bases between them. The CDR3 runs 14 residues. Germline CDR1 is MDHEN and CDR2 is SYDVKM. In DNA form, the CDR3 reads TGTGCCAGCAGCCCAAGTCAGGGCCCTGAAAAACTGTTTTTT. This translates into CASSPSQGPEKLFF.